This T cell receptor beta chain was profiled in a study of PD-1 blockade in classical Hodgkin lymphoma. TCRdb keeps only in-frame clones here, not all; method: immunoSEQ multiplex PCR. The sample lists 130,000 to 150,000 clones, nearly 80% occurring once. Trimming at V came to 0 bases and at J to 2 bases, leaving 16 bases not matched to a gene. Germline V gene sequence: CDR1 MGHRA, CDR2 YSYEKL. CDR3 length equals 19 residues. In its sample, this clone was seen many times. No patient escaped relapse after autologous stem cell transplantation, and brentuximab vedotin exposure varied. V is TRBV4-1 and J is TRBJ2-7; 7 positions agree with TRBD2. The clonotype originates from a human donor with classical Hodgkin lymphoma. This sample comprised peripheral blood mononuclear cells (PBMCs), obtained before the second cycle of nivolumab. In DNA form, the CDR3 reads TGCGCCAGCAGCCAAGAGAAGCCGGTGCCGGGACTAACCACCTACGAGCAGTACTTC. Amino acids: CASSQEKPVPGLTTYEQYF.